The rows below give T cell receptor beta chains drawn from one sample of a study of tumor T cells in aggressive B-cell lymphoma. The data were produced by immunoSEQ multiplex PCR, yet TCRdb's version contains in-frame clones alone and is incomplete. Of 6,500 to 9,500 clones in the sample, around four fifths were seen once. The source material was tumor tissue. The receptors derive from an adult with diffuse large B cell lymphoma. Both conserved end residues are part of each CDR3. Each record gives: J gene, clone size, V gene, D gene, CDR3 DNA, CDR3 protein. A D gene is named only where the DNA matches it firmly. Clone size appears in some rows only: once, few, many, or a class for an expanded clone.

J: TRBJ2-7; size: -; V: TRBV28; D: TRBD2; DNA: TGTGCCAGCAGTACCCTGACTAGCGGCTCCTACGAGCAGTACTTC; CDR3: CASSTLTSGSYEQYF
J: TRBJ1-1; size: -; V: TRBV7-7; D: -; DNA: TGTGCTAGCAGCTTAGGCCCAGGGAGGACTGAAGCTTTCTTT; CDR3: CASSLGPGRTEAFF
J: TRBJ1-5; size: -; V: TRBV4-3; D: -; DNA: TGCGCCAGCAGCCAAGATCGGGGAGGGGGACAGCCCCAGCATTTT; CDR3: CASSQDRGGGQPQHF
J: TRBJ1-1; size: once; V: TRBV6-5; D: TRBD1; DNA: TGTGCCAGCAGCCGGGACAGAAACACTGAAGCTTTCTTT; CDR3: CASSRDRNTEAFF
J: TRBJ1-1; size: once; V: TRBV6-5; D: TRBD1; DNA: TGTGCCAGCACTCACTACAGGGGTGAAGCTTTCTTT; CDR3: CASTHYRGEAFF
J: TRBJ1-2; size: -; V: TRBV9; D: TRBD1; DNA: TGTGCCAGCAGCCCGGACAGGGGATATAACTATGGCTACACCTTC; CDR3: CASSPDRGYNYGYTF
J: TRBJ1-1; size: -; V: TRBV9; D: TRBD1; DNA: TGTGCCAGCAGCGACGCCGGACAGGGGATCCTCCTGAACACTGAAGCTTTCTTT; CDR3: CASSDAGQGILLNTEAFF
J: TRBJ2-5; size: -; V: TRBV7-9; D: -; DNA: TGTGCCAGCAACGGACTTTCACAAGAGACCCAGTACTTC; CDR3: CASNGLSQETQYF
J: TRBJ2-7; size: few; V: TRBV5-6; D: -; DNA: TGTGCCAGCAGCTTGGATGGGCGAACGACACTGACTATCTACGAGCAGTACTTC; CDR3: CASSLDGRTTLTIYEQYF
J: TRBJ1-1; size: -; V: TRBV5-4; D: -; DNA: TGTGCCAGCAGCCCCCGGGGGGGAGGCACTGAAGCTTTCTTT; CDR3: CASSPRGGGTEAFF
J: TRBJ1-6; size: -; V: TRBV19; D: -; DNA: TGTGCCAGTAGTATAAACAGGGTTAATAGTTCACCCCTCCACTTT; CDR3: CASSINRVNSSPLHF
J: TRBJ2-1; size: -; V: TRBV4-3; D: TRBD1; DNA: TGCGCCAGCAGCCAGCGGACCGGGACAGGAGCCTACAATGAGCAGTTCTTC; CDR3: CASSQRTGTGAYNEQFF
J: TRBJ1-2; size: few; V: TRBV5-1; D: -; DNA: TGCGCCAGCAGCGAAGAGGCTTGGGGCTACACCTTC; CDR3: CASSEEAWGYTF
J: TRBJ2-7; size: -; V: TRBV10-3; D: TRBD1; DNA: TGTGCCATCAGCGCTCGGGACAGGACCTACGAGCAGTACTTC; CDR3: CAISARDRTYEQYF
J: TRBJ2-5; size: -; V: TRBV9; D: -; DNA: TGTGCCAGCAGTGAACTAGGGGAGACCCAGTACTTC; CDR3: CASSELGETQYF
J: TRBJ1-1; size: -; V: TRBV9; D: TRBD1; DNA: TGTGCCAGCAGCGCCCGGGACAGGGGGACTGAAGCTTTCTTT; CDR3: CASSARDRGTEAFF
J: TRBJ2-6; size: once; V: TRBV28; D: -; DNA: TGTGCCAGCAGTTTGGAAACGACAGGGAGGCGCCTCTCTGGGGCCAACGTCCTGACTTTC; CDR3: CASSLETTGRRLSGANVLTF
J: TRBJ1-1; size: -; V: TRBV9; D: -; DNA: TGTGCCAGCAGCGTAGATGAACAGAACACTGAAGCTTTCTTT; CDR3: CASSVDEQNTEAFF
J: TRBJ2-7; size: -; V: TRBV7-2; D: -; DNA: TGTGCCAGCAGCTCCATCCCAGGTGGGTGGTCCGAGCAGTACTTC; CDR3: CASSSIPGGWSEQYF
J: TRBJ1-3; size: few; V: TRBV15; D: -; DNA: TGTGCCACCGGTCACACTGGAAACACCATATATTTT; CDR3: CATGHTGNTIYF
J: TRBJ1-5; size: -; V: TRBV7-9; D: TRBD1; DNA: TGTGCCAGCAGCCCCGGGACAGGGCGACATAGCAATCAGCCCCAGCATTTT; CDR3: CASSPGTGRHSNQPQHF
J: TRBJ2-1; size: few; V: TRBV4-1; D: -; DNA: TGCGCCAGCAGCCTCTTGGAGGCGGTAGCTGGCAATGAGCAGTTCTTC; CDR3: CASSLLEAVAGNEQFF
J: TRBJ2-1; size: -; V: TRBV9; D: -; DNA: TGTGCCAGCAAGGAAGGGGCGTCCTACAATGAGCAGTTCTTC; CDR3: CASKEGASYNEQFF
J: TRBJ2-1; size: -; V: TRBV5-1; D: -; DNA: TGCGCCAGCAGCTTTTCAGGGGCTGCGAGCTACAATGAGCAGTTCTTC; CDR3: CASSFSGAASYNEQFF
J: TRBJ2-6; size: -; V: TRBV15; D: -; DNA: TGTGCCACCGCAGAGGCTGGGGCCAACGTCCTGACTTTC; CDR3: CATAEAGANVLTF
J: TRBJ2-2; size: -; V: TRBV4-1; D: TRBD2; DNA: TGCGCCAGCAGCCAGCAATCATGGACTAGCTTAGGCGGGGAGCTGTTTTTT; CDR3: CASSQQSWTSLGGELFF
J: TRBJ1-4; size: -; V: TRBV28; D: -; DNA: TGTGCCAGCAGTTTAGGGGTAGGGCAGGGGTTATGGGAAAAACTGTTTTTT; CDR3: CASSLGVGQGLWEKLFF
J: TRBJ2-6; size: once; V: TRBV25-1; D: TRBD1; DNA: TGTGCCAGCAGTGGTACAGGGGCTTCTTTTGGGGCCAACGTCCTGACTTTC; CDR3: CASSGTGASFGANVLTF
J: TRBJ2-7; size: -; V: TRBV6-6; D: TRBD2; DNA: TGTGCCAGCAGTTACGATGGCGGGAGTCTCTACGAGCAGTACTTC; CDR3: CASSYDGGSLYEQYF
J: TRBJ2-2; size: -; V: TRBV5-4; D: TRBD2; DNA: TGTGCCAGCAGGGATGGACTAGCGACCCGCGGGGGGGAGCTGTTTTTT; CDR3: CASRDGLATRGGELFF
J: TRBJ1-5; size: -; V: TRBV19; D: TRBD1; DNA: TGTGCCAGTAGCAAGATAACAGGGGGCGAGTTTGGCAATCAGCCCCAGCATTTT; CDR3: CASSKITGGEFGNQPQHF
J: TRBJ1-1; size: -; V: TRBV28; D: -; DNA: TGTGCCAGCAGCGCGGCGGGCCCTAGCACTGAAGCTTTCTTT; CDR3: CASSAAGPSTEAFF
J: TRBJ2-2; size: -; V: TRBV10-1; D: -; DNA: TGCGCCAGCAGTGAGTCAGAAACAGACCAGAACACCGGGGAGCTGTTTTTT; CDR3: CASSESETDQNTGELFF
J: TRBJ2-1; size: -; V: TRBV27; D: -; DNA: TGTGCCAGCTGGCAGGGTAGTGAGCAGTTCTTC; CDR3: CASWQGSEQFF
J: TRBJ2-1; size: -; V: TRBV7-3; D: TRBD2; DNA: TGTGCCAGCAGCCCGACGGGAGTAGCGGGGGGGTTCTACAATGAGCAGTTCTTC; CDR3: CASSPTGVAGGFYNEQFF
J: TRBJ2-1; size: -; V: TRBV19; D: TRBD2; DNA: TGTGCCAGTAGTATAGGGACAGGGGTCGGGACTAGCGGGAGGACGTGGTACAATGAGCAGTTCTTC; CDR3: CASSIGTGVGTSGRTWYNEQFF
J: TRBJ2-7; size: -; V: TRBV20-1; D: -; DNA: TGCAGTGCTAGGCAGTTATACGAGCAGTACTTC; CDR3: CSARQLYEQYF
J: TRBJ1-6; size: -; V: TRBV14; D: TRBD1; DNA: TGTGCCAGCAGCCAAAAAAACGGGACAGGGATCTATAATTCACCCCTCCACTTT; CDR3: CASSQKNGTGIYNSPLHF
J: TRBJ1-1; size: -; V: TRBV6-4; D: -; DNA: TGTGCCAGCAGATCCCTTCCAGGGTCCACTGAAGCTTTCTTT; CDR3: CASRSLPGSTEAFF
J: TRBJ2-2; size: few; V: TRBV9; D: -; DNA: TGTGCCAGCAGCGGACTACAGGGTAGAGTGAACACCGGGGAGCTGTTTTTT; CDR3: CASSGLQGRVNTGELFF
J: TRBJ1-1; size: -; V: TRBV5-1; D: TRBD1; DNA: TGCGCCAGCAGCGACCGGGACAGGGGAACCACTGAAGCTTTCTTT; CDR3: CASSDRDRGTTEAFF
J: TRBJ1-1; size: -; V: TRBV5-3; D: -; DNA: TGTGCCAGAAGCTTGTTCGTATCCAACACTGAAGCTTTCTTT; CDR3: CARSLFVSNTEAFF
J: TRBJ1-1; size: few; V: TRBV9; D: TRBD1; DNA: TGTGCCAGCAGCTTTGGACAGGGGGCGGACACTGAAGCTTTCTTT; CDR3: CASSFGQGADTEAFF
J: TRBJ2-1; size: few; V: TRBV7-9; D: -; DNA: TGTGCCAGCAGTAATGACGCGGGGACTCGACTCTTC; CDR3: CASSNDAGTRLF
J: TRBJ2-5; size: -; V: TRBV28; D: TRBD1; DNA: TGTGCCAGCAGTTTAGAGAGGACAGGGGGAGAGACCCAGTACTTC; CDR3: CASSLERTGGETQYF
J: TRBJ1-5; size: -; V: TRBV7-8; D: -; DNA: TGTGCCAGCAGCCCTCCTGAGGGATATAGCAATCAGCCCCAGCATTTT; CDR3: CASSPPEGYSNQPQHF
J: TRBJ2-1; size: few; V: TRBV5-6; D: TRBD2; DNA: TGTGCCAGCAGATACGCGGGACTAGCGTACAATGAGCAGTTCTTC; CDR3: CASRYAGLAYNEQFF